The 21 T cell receptor beta chains in this list originate from one sample, sequenced in a study of PD-1 blockade in classical Hodgkin lymphoma. Clones were sequenced by immunoSEQ multiplex PCR, and TCRdb holds only the in-frame ones, with some missing. The repertoire holds around 10,000 clones, with about 80% as singletons. Brentuximab vedotin exposure varied, and every patient relapsed after autologous stem cell transplantation. This specimen consisted of peripheral blood mononuclear cells (PBMCs), obtained before the second cycle of nivolumab. The receptors here all came from a human donor with classical Hodgkin lymphoma.

This clone was seen a handful of times. J is TRBJ2-7 and V is TRBV30, with a tentative D call TRBD2 (6 bases). The CDR3 spans 14 residues. CDR1 and CDR2 (germline): GTSNPN, SVGIG (reference sequence). Trimming shortened V by 0 bases and J by 0 bases, and 9 bases separated the two germline ends. CDR3 sequence reads: CAWSVGAGSYEQYF. The CDR3 DNA reads as TGTGCCTGGAGTGTAGGAGCGGGCTCCTACGAGCAGTACTTC.

The chain links TRBV11-2 to TRBJ2-5; D call uncertain. Gene TRBJ2-7 matches the end of the DNA better, so the J call may be wrong. The germline V gene has CDR1 SGHAT and CDR2 FQNNGV. The CDR3 contains 14 residues. CDR3 sequence reads: CASSSHLTQYEQYF. CDR3 bases: TGTGCCAGCAGCTCCCATTTAACACAGTACGAGCAGTACTTC.

The gene calls are TRBV5-6 and TRBJ2-3; 8 bases fit TRBD2. The V gene's germline CDR1 is SGHDT and CDR2 YYEEEE. The junction had 3 bases not matched to a gene; V was cut back by 1 base and J by 2 bases. This CDR3 is 15 amino acids long. CDR3 DNA: TGTGCCAGCAGCTTGTTTAGCGGGAACACAGATACGCAGTATTTT. Protein product: CASSLFSGNTDTQYF.

This clone occurred once. J is TRBJ1-5 and V is TRBV6-6; TRBD1 matches 10 bases. This CDR3 has 15 amino acids. The ends lost 0 bases at V and 5 bases at J; junction bases unmatched: 1. The germline CDR1 and CDR2 sequences are MNHNY and SVGAGI (reference sequence). CDR3 protein: CASSYSGTGDQPQHF. CDR3 nucleotides: TGTGCCAGCAGTTACTCCGGGACAGGGGATCAGCCCCAGCATTTT.

The chain links TRBV19 to TRBJ1-5, with 8 bases lining up with TRBD1. Germline-derived CDR1 and CDR2 are LNHDA and SQIVND (reference sequence). This CDR3 is 16 amino acids long. The trim removed 6 bases at V and 5 bases at J, leaving 12 bases unmatched. In DNA form, the CDR3 reads TGTGCCAGTAGGAATGGGACAGGACTTCAGCATCAGCCCCAGCATTTT. Its protein is CASRNGTGLQHQPQHF. Supplemented by reference TRBV19 and TRBJ1-5, the full variable domain reads DGGITQSPKYLFRKEGQNVTLSCEQNLNHDAMYWYRQDPGQGLRLIYYSQIVNDFQKGDIAEGYSVSREKKESFPLTVTSAQKNPTAFYLCASRNGTGLQHQPQHFGDGTRLSIL.

The chain carries TRBV7-3 and TRBJ2-1; the D call may be TRBD1 or TRBD2 (5 bases each). V was clipped by 3 bases and J by 4 bases, with 7 bases between them. Germline V gene lookup returns CDR1 SGHTA and CDR2 FQGTGA. The CDR3 sequence is 13 residues long. The CDR3 nucleotides read TGTGCCAGCAGCTTGGGACGGTACAATGAGCAGTTCTTC. Translating it yields CASSLGRYNEQFF.

Only one count was recorded for this clone. The DNA for the CDR3 is TGCGCCAGCAGCTCCGGACAGGGGATCCCCGGGGAGCTGTTTTTT. Its translation is CASSSGQGIPGELFF. This sequence joins TRBV5-1 and TRBJ2-2; TRBD1 matches 9 bases. The CDR3 runs 15 residues. Germline-derived CDR1 and CDR2 are SGHRS and YFSETQ. Losses at the gene ends were 3 bases for V and 6 bases for J; bases not matched to a gene: 6.

CDR3 in DNA: TGTGCCAGCAGCTTGGATGGACATGAGCAGTTCTTC. Residues: CASSLDGHEQFF. The rearrangement joins TRBV5-4 to TRBJ2-1, with D unresolved. Trimming took off 0 bases at V and 8 bases at J, with 6 bases between the two ends. There are 12 residues in the CDR3. CDR1 SGHNT and CDR2 YYREEE come from the germline V gene (reference sequence).

The genes are TRBV19 and TRBJ1-4; D call uncertain. Deletions cut 3 bases from V and 7 bases from J, with 15 bases between. The CDR3 is 15 residues long. In germline, CDR1 is LNHDA, CDR2 SQIVND (reference sequence). For the CDR3, the DNA is TGTGCCAGTAGTATCAGCGGGAGTTTTACTGAAAAACTGTTTTTT. This codes for CASSISGSFTEKLFF.

This chain links TRBV5-6 with TRBJ2-7; TRBD1 is a possible D gene (6 bases). The CDR3 length is 17 residues. With 2 bases removed from V and 0 bases from J, the gap between germline ends came to 18 bases. Germline values: CDR1 SGHDT, CDR2 YYEEEE. CDR3: CASSLKFQGSSSYEQYF. CDR3 nucleotide sequence: TGTGCCAGCAGCTTAAAATTTCAGGGGTCGTCCTCCTACGAGCAGTACTTC.

This chain joins TRBV30 and TRBJ1-1; D might be TRBD1 (5 bases). Trimming took off 5 bases at V and 2 bases at J, with 15 bases between the two ends. Germline CDR1 and CDR2: GTSNPN and SVGIG (reference sequence). The CDR3 sequence is 14 residues long. CDR3 sequence reads: CAWVDSRLNTEAFF. The CDR3 nucleotides read TGTGCCTGGGTCGACAGCCGCCTTAACACTGAAGCTTTCTTT. Full variable domain (outside the CDR3, taken from reference TRBV30 and TRBJ1-1): SQTIHQWPATLVQPVGSPLSLECTVEGTSNPNLYWYRQAAGRGLQLLFYSVGIGQISSEVPQNLSASRPQDRQFILSSKKLLLSDSGFYLCAWVDSRLNTEAFFGQGTRLTVV.

This chain's CDR3 is CASSGMRANTEAFF. CDR3 DNA sequence: TGTGCCAGCAGCGGGATGAGGGCCAACACTGAAGCTTTCTTT. The chain has TRBV7-8 and TRBJ1-1, with D uncertain. V lost 5 bases, J lost 2 bases, and 12 bases lay in between. The germline gives CDR1 SGHVS, CDR2 FQNEAQ. CDR3 size: 14 residues.

The chain employs TRBV27 and TRBJ2-6; 11 nucleotides align to TRBD1. CDR1 is MNHEY, CDR2 SMNVEV, per germline (reference sequence). CDR3 length: 17 amino acids. V shed 6 bases and J 2 bases; nucleotides not matched to a gene: 6. DNA for the CDR3: TGTGCCAGCAGAATGGGGACAGGGGGACCTGGGGCCAACGTCCTGACTTTC. Protein sequence: CASRMGTGGPGANVLTF.

The genes are TRBV18 and TRBJ2-1, with D possibly matching TRBD2 (5 bases). Germline CDR1 and CDR2: KGHSH and LQKENI. CDR3 length: 15 amino acids. The germline V and J ends were trimmed by 2 bases and 2 bases, with 10 bases remaining between them. DNA for the CDR3: TGTGCCAGCTCACCAAGTCGGGGAACCTACAATGAGCAGTTCTTC. Protein: CASSPSRGTYNEQFF. The whole variable domain, filled in from reference TRBV18 and TRBJ2-1, reads NAGVMQNPRHLVRRRGQEARLRCSPMKGHSHVYWYRQLPEEGLKFMVYLQKENIIDESGMPKERFSAEFPKEGPSILRIQQVVRGDSAAYFCASSPSRGTYNEQFFGPGTRLTVL.

The chain links TRBV28 to TRBJ1-2; no definite D call. The length of the CDR3 is 14 residues. Germline loops: CDR1 MDHEN, CDR2 SYDVKM. The ends were cut back, 4 bases at V and 0 bases at J, with 9 bases in the middle. The CDR3 loop reads CASSSLPPNYGYTF. Written as DNA, the CDR3 is TGTGCCAGCAGTTCACTGCCTCCTAACTATGGCTACACCTTC.

The chain combines TRBV7-2 with TRBJ1-1, with 8 bases that match TRBD1. V lost 5 bases, J lost 7 bases, and 3 bases stayed unmatched. Germline loops: CDR1 SGHTA, CDR2 FQGNSA. The CDR3 has 12 residues. The CDR3 here is CASSRQGIEAFF. CDR3 bases: TGTGCCAGCAGCCGACAGGGGATTGAAGCTTTCTTT.

The chain has TRBV6-6 and TRBJ1-1; D is ambiguous. V was shortened by 3 bases and J by 3 bases, with 5 bases between the two germline ends. The CDR3 sequence is 12 residues long. Germline CDR1 and CDR2: MNHNY and SVGAGI (reference sequence). The CDR3 protein is CASSYRDTEAFF. In DNA, the CDR3 is TGTGCCAGCAGTTATCGCGACACTGAAGCTTTCTTT.

This clone was seen once. The chain uses TRBV4-1 and TRBJ1-4; D gene uncertain. Trimming took off 5 bases at V and 0 bases at J, with 10 bases between the two ends. The CDR3 is 15 residues long. The germline V gene has CDR1 MGHRA and CDR2 YSYEKL. The CDR3 DNA reads TGCGCCAGCAGCGCAATAGGTGCAACTAATGAAAAACTGTTTTTT. Translated, it gives CASSAIGATNEKLFF.

The J gene is TRBJ2-7, the V gene TRBV5-5; D perhaps matches TRBD2 (6 bases). The CDR3 contains 15 residues. Per the germline V gene, CDR1 is SGHKS and CDR2 is YYEKEE (reference sequence). The V and J ends lost 2 bases and 3 bases respectively, with 15 bases between them. CDR3 DNA: TGTGCCAGCAGCTTATCCTTGGGGACTTACTACGAGCAGTACTTC. Its protein is CASSLSLGTYYEQYF.

The CDR3 spells CASSLTGGDSPLHF. DNA of the CDR3: TGTGCCAGCAGCCTGACAGGGGGCGATTCACCCCTCCACTTT. V gene TRBV27 combines with J gene TRBJ1-6; the match to TRBD1 covers 10 bases. CDR1 and CDR2 from the germline V gene are MNHEY and SMNVEV (reference sequence). The CDR3 consists of 14 residues. With V trimmed by 6 bases and J by 8 bases, 4 bases remained unmatched.

This chain connects TRBV5-1 to TRBJ1-5, with 8 bases aligning to TRBD1. Trimming at V came to 4 bases and at J to 2 bases, leaving 2 bases not matched to a gene. The CDR3 loop spans 14 amino acids. CDR1 is SGHRS, CDR2 YFSETQ, per germline. The CDR3 sequence is CASSETGGNQPQHF. CDR3 DNA: TGCGCCAGCAGCGAGACAGGGGGCAATCAGCCCCAGCATTTT.